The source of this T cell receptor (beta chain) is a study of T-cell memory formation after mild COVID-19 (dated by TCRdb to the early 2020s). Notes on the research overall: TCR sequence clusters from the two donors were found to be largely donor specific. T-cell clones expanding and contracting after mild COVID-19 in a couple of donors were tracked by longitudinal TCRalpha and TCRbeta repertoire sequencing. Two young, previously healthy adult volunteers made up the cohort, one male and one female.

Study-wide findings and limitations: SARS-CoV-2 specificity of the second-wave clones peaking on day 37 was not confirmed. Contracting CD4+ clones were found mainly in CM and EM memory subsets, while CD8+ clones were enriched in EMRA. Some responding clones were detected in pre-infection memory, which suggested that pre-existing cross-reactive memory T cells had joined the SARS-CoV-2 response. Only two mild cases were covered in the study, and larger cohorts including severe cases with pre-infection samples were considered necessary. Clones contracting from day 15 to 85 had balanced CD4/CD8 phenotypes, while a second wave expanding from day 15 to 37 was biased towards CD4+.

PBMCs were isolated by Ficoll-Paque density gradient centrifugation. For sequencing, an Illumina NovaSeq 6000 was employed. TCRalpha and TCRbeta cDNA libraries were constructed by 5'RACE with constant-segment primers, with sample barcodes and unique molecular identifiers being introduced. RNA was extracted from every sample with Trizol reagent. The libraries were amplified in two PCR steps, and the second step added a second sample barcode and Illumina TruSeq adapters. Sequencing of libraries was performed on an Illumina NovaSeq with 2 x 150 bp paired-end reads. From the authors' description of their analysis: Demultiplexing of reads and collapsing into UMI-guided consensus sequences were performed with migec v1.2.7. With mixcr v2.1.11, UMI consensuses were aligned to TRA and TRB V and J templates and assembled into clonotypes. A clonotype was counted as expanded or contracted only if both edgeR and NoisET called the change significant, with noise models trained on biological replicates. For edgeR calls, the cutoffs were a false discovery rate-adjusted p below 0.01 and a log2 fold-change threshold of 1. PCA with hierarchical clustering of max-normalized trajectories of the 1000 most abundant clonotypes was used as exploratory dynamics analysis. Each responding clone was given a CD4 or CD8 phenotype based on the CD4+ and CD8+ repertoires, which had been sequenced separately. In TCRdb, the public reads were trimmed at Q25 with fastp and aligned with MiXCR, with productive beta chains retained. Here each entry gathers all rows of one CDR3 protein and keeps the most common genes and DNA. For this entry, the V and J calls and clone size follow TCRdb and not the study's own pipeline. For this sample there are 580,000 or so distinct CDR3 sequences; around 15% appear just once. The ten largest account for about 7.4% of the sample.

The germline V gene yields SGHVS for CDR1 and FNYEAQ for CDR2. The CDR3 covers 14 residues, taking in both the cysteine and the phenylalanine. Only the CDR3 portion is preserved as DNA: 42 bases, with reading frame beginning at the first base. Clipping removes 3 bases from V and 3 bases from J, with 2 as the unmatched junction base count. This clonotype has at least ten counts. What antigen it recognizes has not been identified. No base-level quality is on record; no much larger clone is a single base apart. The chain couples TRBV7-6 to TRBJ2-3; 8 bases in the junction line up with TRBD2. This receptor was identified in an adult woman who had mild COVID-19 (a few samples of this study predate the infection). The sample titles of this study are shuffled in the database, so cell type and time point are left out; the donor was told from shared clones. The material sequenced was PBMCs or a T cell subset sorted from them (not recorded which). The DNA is TGTGCCAGCAGCTTTAGCGGGGAAACAGATACGCAGTATTTT. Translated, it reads CASSFSGETDTQYF.